This entry describes one TCR beta chain. Its matching antigen is unknown. The CDR3 has 14 amino acids. Trimming took 8 bases from V and 4 from J; bases not matched to a gene: 6. Germline V gene data show CDR1 as WNHNN and CDR2 as SYGVQD (reference sequence). The sample is drawn from a study of T cells in localized non-small cell lung cancer. Study observations and caveats: Exceeding tumor, uninvolved adjacent lung had the highest T cell clonality. Investigators sequenced only a single tumor region, leaving heterogeneity possible. A median of around 60 clones ranked among the top 100 in tumor appeared in adjacent lung.

Clones were sequenced by immunoSEQ multiplex PCR, and TCRdb holds only the in-frame ones, with some missing. This table holds about 41,000 clones, roughly 90% found once. This clonotype was sampled from a female donor of 60 years or more with stage I squamous cell lung carcinoma. The chain carries TRBV10-1 and TRBJ2-7; 12 bases line up with TRBD2. Sample: peripheral blood, taken before any cancer treatment. CDR3 sequence (DNA): TGCGCCAGCTGGGAGACTAGCGGGAGTTACGAGCAGTACTTC. This sequence encodes CASWETSGSYEQYF.